This T cell receptor beta chain was captured in a study of OX40 agonist ivuxolimab in advanced cancers. Study-level results: On average, a greater number of expanded clones characterised CD8+ T cells relative to CD4+. Low normalized T-cell clonal expansion was also seen in some nonresponders.

V gave up 2 bases and J gave up 5 bases, with 10 bases separating them. This CDR3 comprises 13 residues. CDR1 is SGHTS and CDR2 is YDEGEE in the germline V gene. The method was immunoSEQ multiplex PCR; TCRdb's version includes in-frame clones alone and lacks a portion of them. This sample has 20,000 or so clones, with more than 75% found just once. As to this clone: Its matching antigen is unknown.

The V and J genes are TRBV5-8 and TRBJ2-5; unclear D gene. This specimen consisted of CD4+ or CD8+ T cells sorted from blood, obtained in a trial of the OX40 agonist ivuxolimab. This TCR came from an adult with an advanced solid tumor such as melanoma, head and neck, liver or kidney cancer. This CDR3 is CASSFGLLETQYF. The CDR3 DNA sequence: TGTGCCAGCAGCTTTGGGTTATTGGAGACCCAGTACTTC.